These 25 T cell receptor beta chains came from one sample sequenced in a study of blood T cell repertoires in COVID-19. Only in-frame clones appear in the TCRdb table, and some are missing; sequencing was by immunoSEQ multiplex PCR. Here the sample spans around 370,000 clones, over 70% being singletons. Input material: peripheral blood. The receptor source for this set is a woman between 45 and 60 years old with COVID-19, enrolled during active disease.

V gene TRBV20-1 combines with J gene TRBJ2-1, with 9 bases aligning to TRBD1. The CDR3 loop spans 11 amino acids. Germline V lookup: CDR1 DFQATT, CDR2 SNEGSKA (reference sequence). V was pared by 6 bases and J by 10 bases, with 4 bases of the junction left unmatched. The CDR3 bases are TGCAGTGCAACCGGGACAGGGGAGCAGTTCTTC. This sequence encodes CSATGTGEQFF.

The rearrangement links TRBV10-2 to TRBJ1-2; 9 bases fit TRBD1. V lost 3 bases, J lost 2 bases, and 4 bases stayed unmatched. This CDR3 comprises 15 residues. CDR1 is WSHSY, CDR2 SAAADI, per germline. The CDR3 nucleotides read TGCGCCAGCAGTGAACCGGGACAGGGAAACTATGGCTACACCTTC. Protein: CASSEPGQGNYGYTF.

V usage is TRBV12-3 or TRBV12-4 and J usage is TRBJ1-3; D may be TRBD1 (6 bases). Deletions cut 6 bases from V and 6 bases from J, with 12 bases between. This CDR3 contains 13 residues. The CDR3 nucleotides read TGTGCCAGCAGAATCACAGGGCAAAACACCATATATTTT. Its protein is CASRITGQNTIYF.

With respect to this clone: Other DNA variants within this sample encode the same CDR3. The V and J genes are TRBV7-2 and TRBJ2-5; TRBD2 is a possible D gene (5 bases). The CDR3 has 14 amino acids. The germline V gene has CDR1 SGHTA and CDR2 FQGNSA. V was shortened by 4 bases and J by 5 bases, with 14 bases between the two germline ends. In nucleotides, the CDR3 is TGTGCCAGCAGCTCGAGCGGACGCGGGGAGACCCAGTACTTC. Amino acids: CASSSSGRGETQYF.

CDR3 region: CASSRTSGRETQYF. The CDR3, as DNA: TGTGCCAGCAGCCGGACTAGCGGGAGAGAGACCCAGTACTTC. The chain combines TRBV7-3 with TRBJ2-5; 13 bases match TRBD2. The CDR3 has 14 amino acids. CDR1 and CDR2 (germline): SGHTA, FQGTGA. V was pared by 5 bases and J by 4 bases, with 1 base of the junction left unmatched. Full variable domain (remainder filled in from reference TRBV7-3 and TRBJ2-5): GAGVSQTPSNKVTEKGKYVELRCDPISGHTALYWYRQSLGQGPEFLIYFQGTGAADDSGLPNDRFFAVRPEGSVSTLKIQRTERGDSAVYLCASSRTSGRETQYFGPGTRLLVL.

V and J are TRBV7-2 and TRBJ2-7; maybe TRBD2 (6 bases). V was shortened by 3 bases and J by 0 bases, with 18 bases between the two germline ends. Germline V gives CDR1 SGHTA, CDR2 FQGNSA. This CDR3 region has 17 residues. CDR3 residues: CASSFRVGGTSSYEQYF. The CDR3 DNA reads TGTGCCAGCAGCTTCAGGGTTGGCGGGACGAGCTCCTACGAGCAGTACTTC.

The sample holds one count of this clone. This chain links TRBV28 with TRBJ1-5; possibly TRBD1 for D (6 bases). CDR1 is MDHEN and CDR2 is SYDVKM in the germline V gene. The germline V and J ends were trimmed by 4 bases and 7 bases, with 23 bases remaining between them. The CDR3 is 17 amino acids. The DNA for the CDR3 is TGTGCCAGCAGTTGGGTCTCGGGCAGGGGTTCGGGGCAGCCCCAGCATTTT. This encodes CASSWVSGRGSGQPQHF.

The chain couples TRBV29-1 to TRBJ2-7; 10 bases are shared with TRBD1. The CDR3 sequence is 13 residues long. Germline V gives CDR1 SQVTM, CDR2 ANQGSEA. After removal of 4 bases from V and 4 bases from J, the junction contained 4 bases not matched to a gene. CDR3 coding DNA: TGCAGCGTTGTCTGGGACAGGGGTTACGAGCAGTACTTC. Translating gives CSVVWDRGYEQYF.

The sample holds one count of this clone. The chain is built from TRBV3-1 (or the pseudogene TRBV3-2) and TRBJ1-6; 8 bases agree with TRBD1. Germline CDR1 LGHDT, CDR2 YNNKEL (reference sequence). The CDR3 runs 15 residues. The V segment lost 5 bases and the J segment 7 bases; nucleotides outside the gene matches: 7. CDR3 sequence: CASSLWQGANSPLHF. CDR3 nucleotides: TGTGCCAGCAGCTTGTGGCAGGGGGCGAATTCACCCCTCCACTTT.

The chain couples TRBV7-9 to TRBJ1-4; tentative D call: TRBD1 (6 bases). Per the germline V gene, CDR1 is SEHNR and CDR2 is FQNEAQ (reference sequence). V lost 2 bases and J 8 bases, leaving 21 bases between the germline ends. This CDR3 is built from 17 residues. CDR3 DNA: TGTGCCAGCAGCTTAACACCCTACAGGGCAGGGGACGAAAAACTGTTTTTT. Translation gives CASSLTPYRAGDEKLFF.

V gene TRBV4-1 combines with J gene TRBJ1-3, with D hard to call. The CDR3 sequence is 18 residues long. CDR1 is MGHRA and CDR2 is YSYEKL in the germline V gene. Deletions cut 1 base from V and 2 bases from J, with 18 bases between. The CDR3 DNA sequence: TGCGCCAGCAGCCAAGTTGCGGTTGGAGTTCTTACTGGAAACACCATATATTTT. This sequence encodes CASSQVAVGVLTGNTIYF.

The V and J genes are TRBV9 and TRBJ1-1, with 7 bases identical to TRBD1. The CDR3 length is 18 residues. Germline V gene lookup returns CDR1 SGDLS and CDR2 YYNGEE. The junction had 14 bases not matched to a gene; V was cut back by 0 bases and J by 3 bases. This chain's CDR3 is CASSVGRRPRQGDTEAFF. The CDR3 nucleotides are TGTGCCAGCAGCGTAGGTCGGAGACCGAGACAGGGCGACACTGAAGCTTTCTTT.

CDR3 residues: CASSAHPGLAGEETQYF. CDR3 nucleotides: TGTGCCAGCAGCGCGCACCCGGGACTAGCGGGAGAAGAGACCCAGTACTTC. The rearrangement uses TRBV9 and TRBJ2-5, with 14 bases fitting TRBD2. J gave up 3 bases and V 3 bases, and 7 bases lay outside the gene matches. This CDR3 is 17 amino acids long. CDR1 and CDR2 from the germline V gene are SGDLS and YYNGEE. The whole variable domain, filled in from reference TRBV9 and TRBJ2-5, reads DSGVTQTPKHLITATGQRVTLRCSPRSGDLSVYWYQQSLDQGLQFLIQYYNGEERAKGNILERFSAQQFPDLHSELNLSSLELGDSALYFCASSAHPGLAGEETQYFGPGTRLLVL.

V usage is TRBV5-1 and J usage is TRBJ2-1; 7 bases fit TRBD2. Unmatched junction bases numbered 5, after V lost 2 bases and J lost 0 bases. Germline V gene lookup returns CDR1 SGHRS and CDR2 YFSETQ. The CDR3 length is 16 residues. CDR3 sequence (DNA): TGCGCCAGCAGCTTTAGCGGGCAAAGCTCCTACAATGAGCAGTTCTTC. It encodes CASSFSGQSSYNEQFF.

This clone was seen just once. The rearrangement joins TRBV29-1 to TRBJ2-5; D perhaps matches TRBD1 (5 bases). CDR1 and CDR2 (germline): SQVTM, ANQGSEA. Trimming took 5 bases from V and 1 from J, leaving 8 bases between them. This CDR3 comprises 12 residues. CDR3 in amino acids: CSVRQGQETQYF. Written as DNA, the CDR3 is TGCAGCGTTAGGCAGGGCCAAGAGACCCAGTACTTC.

The J gene is TRBJ2-5, the V gene TRBV11-3, with D possibly matching TRBD1 (5 bases). CDR1 is SGHNT and CDR2 is YENEEA in the germline V gene. The CDR3 extends over 12 amino acids. The V end was cut by 5 bases, the J end by 2 bases, with 6 bases between. The CDR3: CASSPGQETQYF. In DNA, the CDR3 is TGTGCCAGCAGCCCAGGGCAAGAGACCCAGTACTTC.

The rearrangement uses TRBV2 and TRBJ1-5, with D hard to call. Germline V CDR1 and CDR2: SNHLY, FYNNEI. Trimming removed 10 bases at V and 0 bases at J, with 13 bases between. The CDR3 sequence is 14 residues long. CDR3 nucleotides: TGTGCCACTAGACAAGACTATAGCAATCAGCCCCAGCATTTT. Protein product: CATRQDYSNQPQHF. The variable domain in full, with the rest retrieved from reference TRBV2 and TRBJ1-5, is EPEVTQTPSHQVTQMGQEVILRCVPISNHLYFYWYRQILGQKVEFLVSFYNNEISEKSEIFDDQFSVERPDGSNFTLKIRSTKLEDSAMYFCATRQDYSNQPQHFGDGTRLSIL.

This clone showed up just a few times. The rearrangement joins TRBV6-5 to TRBJ1-1, with TRBD1 as a possible D gene (6 bases). Trimming took off 4 bases at V and 0 bases at J, with 12 bases between the two ends. The CDR3 totals 15 residues. Germline CDR1 is MNHEY and CDR2 is SVGAGI. CDR3 region: CASSSGRTVNTEAFF. In nucleotides, the CDR3 is TGTGCCAGCAGTTCTGGCCGGACAGTGAACACTGAAGCTTTCTTT.

This chain links TRBV6-5 with TRBJ1-1, with D possibly TRBD1 on 5 matching bases. The CDR3 contains 15 residues. Germline V gene sequence: CDR1 MNHEY, CDR2 SVGAGI. The V end was cut by 6 bases, the J end by 0 bases, with 14 bases between. The CDR3 coding sequence is TGTGCCAGCAGCCCCCAGGGAAAAATGAACACTGAAGCTTTCTTT. This sequence encodes CASSPQGKMNTEAFF.

This chain uses TRBV19 with TRBJ2-7; 8 bases match TRBD1. CDR3 length equals 14 residues. CDR1 and CDR2 (germline): LNHDA, SQIVND (reference sequence). V dropped 3 bases and J dropped 8; count of bases not matched to a gene: 9. CDR3 sequence: CASSMDRDRNKQYF. CDR3 in DNA: TGTGCCAGTAGTATGGACCGGGACAGGAATAAGCAGTACTTC.

The CDR3 DNA reads TGTGCCAGCAGCGTAGTCGTTCTAGCGGCCCGCAATGAGCAGTTCTTC. Translated: CASSVVVLAARNEQFF. The chain couples TRBV9 to TRBJ2-1, with 7 bases that match TRBD2. The germline gives CDR1 SGDLS, CDR2 YYNGEE. CDR3 length: 16 residues. After removal of 0 bases from V and 6 bases from J, the junction contained 9 bases not matched to a gene.

The chain employs TRBV19 and TRBJ2-7; TRBD1 matches at 7 bases. Germline CDR1 and CDR2: LNHDA and SQIVND (reference sequence). CDR3 length: 15 amino acids. V trimming: 5 bases; J trimming: 3 bases; junction bases outside the gene matches: 10. In DNA form, the CDR3 reads TGTGCCAGTAGTCGTAGCCGGGACAGCTACTACGAGCAGTACTTC. It yields the protein CASSRSRDSYYEQYF.

The gene calls are TRBV7-8 and TRBJ1-1, with no clear D. Germline V CDR1 and CDR2: SGHVS, FQNEAQ. The CDR3 is made up of 12 amino acids. Trimming took off 5 bases at V and 5 bases at J, with 9 bases between the two ends. The CDR3 loop is CASSAAATEAFF. The CDR3 nucleotides are TGTGCCAGCAGCGCGGCGGCAACTGAAGCTTTCTTT.

The chain couples TRBV7-8 to TRBJ1-1, with 11 positions matching TRBD1. The CDR3 is 16 amino acids. Looked up from germline, CDR1 is SGHVS and CDR2 is FQNEAQ. V gave up 4 bases and J gave up 3 bases; unmatched junction bases: 7. As DNA, the CDR3 is TGTGCCAGCAGCTCACCGGGACAGGGGGTTCACACTGAAGCTTTCTTT. Residues: CASSSPGQGVHTEAFF.

The V and J genes are TRBV3-1 (or the pseudogene TRBV3-2) and TRBJ2-3; 8 bases align to TRBD2. Trimming removed 0 bases from V and 7 bases from J; junction bases left unmatched: 12. The CDR3 length is 17 residues. Germline values: CDR1 LGHDT, CDR2 YNNKEL (reference sequence). The DNA of the CDR3 is TGTGCCAGCAGCCAAGATCTACGGAGCGGGAGAAGGAATACGCAGTATTTT. This gives the protein CASSQDLRSGRRNTQYF.